Listed below are T cell receptor beta chains from one sample, sequenced in a study of TIL therapy for anti-PD-1-resistant metastatic lung cancer. Assay: immunoSEQ multiplex PCR; the TCRdb copy retains only in-frame clones and omits some. The sample has about 59,000 clones, around 79% seen once. Sequences were derived from blood, sampled at baseline. The source is a person aged 25 to 80 with non-small cell lung cancer. Each CDR3 is given with its conserved first and last residue. Each record gives: clone size, D gene, J gene, V gene, CDR3 protein, CDR3 DNA. D genes are given only for firm matches. For some rows the clone size is stated as once, few or many, or as a class when expanded; others skip it.

>.|.|TRBJ2-7|TRBV25-1
CASSESLLSGAPYEQYF
TGTGCCAGCAGTGAATCCCTCCTTTCGGGGGCCCCCTACGAGCAGTACTTC
>.|.|TRBJ2-6|TRBV7-2
CASSSGSSGANVLTF
TGTGCCAGCAGCTCCGGATCTTCCGGGGCCAACGTCCTGACTTTC
>.|TRBD1|TRBJ1-2|TRBV6-6
CASSYSGTGGYGYTF
TGTGCCAGCAGTTACTCTGGGACAGGGGGCTATGGCTACACCTTC
>.|TRBD2|TRBJ2-7|TRBV2
CARGSGGYEQYF
TGTGCCAGGGGTAGCGGGGGATACGAGCAGTACTTC
>.|.|TRBJ1-2|TRBV6-4
CASSAQNLNYGYTF
TGTGCCAGCAGTGCTCAGAATTTAAACTATGGCTACACCTTC
>.|.|TRBJ1-6|TRBV5-1
CASSLAEAGGALYNSPLHF
TGCGCCAGCAGCTTGGCGGAGGCCGGGGGGGCCCTCTATAATTCACCCCTCCACTTT
>.|TRBD2|TRBJ2-3|TRBV19
CASRLAGGGTDTQYF
TGTGCCAGTAGGCTAGCGGGGGGGGGCACAGATACGCAGTATTTT
>.|TRBD1|TRBJ2-7|TRBV7-8
CASSRYRDRWDEQYF
TGTGCCAGCAGCCGATACCGGGACAGGTGGGACGAGCAGTACTTC
>.|TRBD1|TRBJ2-7|TRBV5-1
CASSGTGFSYEQYF
TGCGCCAGCAGTGGGACAGGGTTTTCCTACGAGCAGTACTTC
>.|TRBD2|TRBJ2-1|TRBV5-4
CASSLIAGAHNEQFF
TGTGCCAGCAGCTTAATAGCGGGGGCCCACAATGAGCAGTTCTTC
>.|TRBD1|TRBJ2-7|TRBV11-2
CASSSNRDRGPSYEQYF
TGTGCCAGCAGCTCCAACCGGGACAGGGGGCCTTCCTACGAGCAGTACTTC
>.|TRBD2|TRBJ2-4|TRBV14
CASSQGRGRALAKNIQYF
TGTGCCAGCAGCCAAGGGCGCGGGAGGGCCTTAGCCAAAAACATTCAGTACTTC
>.|TRBD2|TRBJ2-7|TRBV4-2
CASSLRGGTSGNDYEQYF
TGTGCCAGCAGCCTCAGAGGAGGGACTAGCGGGAACGATTACGAGCAGTACTTC
>.|.|TRBJ2-7|TRBV5-6
CASSLRATSGYEQYF
TGTGCCAGCAGCTTGCGGGCGACATCAGGCTACGAGCAGTACTTC
>.|TRBD1|TRBJ1-5|TRBV27
CASSLNQGAPLQPQHF
TGTGCCAGCAGTTTAAACCAGGGGGCGCCCCTTCAGCCCCAGCATTTT
>few|.|TRBJ2-1|TRBV25-1
CASSGNEQFF
TGTGCCAGCAGTGGGAATGAGCAGTTCTTC